This TCR beta chain was retrieved from a study of blood T cells in healthy people across ages. A second PCR, run for about 7 to 11 cycles, used a sample-barcoded 5' primer plus a J-beta primer mix. Each CDR3 protein gets one entry after TCRdb re-called the 5' RACE reads with MiXCR. The sample has roughly 410,000 distinct CDR3 sequences; approximately 47% are singletons. The CDR3 totals 15 residues. The germline V and J ends were trimmed by 1 base and 4 bases, with 14 bases remaining between them. This clonotype was counted many times. The specimen was blood. This clonotype was obtained from a man aged 55 to 70 in good health. The chain employs TRBV12-3 or TRBV12-4 and TRBJ2-7, with D possibly TRBD2 on 7 matching bases. The CDR3 loop is CASSLVRGGEYEQYF. In nucleotides, the CDR3 is TGTGCCAGCAGTTTAGTGAGGGGGGGCGAGTACGAGCAGTACTTC.